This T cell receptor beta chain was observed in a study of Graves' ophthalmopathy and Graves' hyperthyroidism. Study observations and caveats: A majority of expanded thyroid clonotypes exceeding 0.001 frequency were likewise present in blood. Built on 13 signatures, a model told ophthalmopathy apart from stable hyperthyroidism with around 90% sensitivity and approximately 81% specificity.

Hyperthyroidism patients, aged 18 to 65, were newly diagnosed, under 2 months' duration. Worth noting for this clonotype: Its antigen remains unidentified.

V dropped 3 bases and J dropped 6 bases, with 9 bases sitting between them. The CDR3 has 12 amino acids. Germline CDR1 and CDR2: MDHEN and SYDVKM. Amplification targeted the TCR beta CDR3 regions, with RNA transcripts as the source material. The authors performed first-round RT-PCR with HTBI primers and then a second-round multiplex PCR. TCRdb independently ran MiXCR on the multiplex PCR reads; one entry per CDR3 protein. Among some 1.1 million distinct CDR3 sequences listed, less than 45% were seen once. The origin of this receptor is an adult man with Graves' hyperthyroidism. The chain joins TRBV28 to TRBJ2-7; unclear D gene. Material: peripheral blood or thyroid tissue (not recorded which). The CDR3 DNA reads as TGTGCCAGCAGTTTGTTAGTGGCCGAGCAGTACTTC. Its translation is CASSLLVAEQYF.